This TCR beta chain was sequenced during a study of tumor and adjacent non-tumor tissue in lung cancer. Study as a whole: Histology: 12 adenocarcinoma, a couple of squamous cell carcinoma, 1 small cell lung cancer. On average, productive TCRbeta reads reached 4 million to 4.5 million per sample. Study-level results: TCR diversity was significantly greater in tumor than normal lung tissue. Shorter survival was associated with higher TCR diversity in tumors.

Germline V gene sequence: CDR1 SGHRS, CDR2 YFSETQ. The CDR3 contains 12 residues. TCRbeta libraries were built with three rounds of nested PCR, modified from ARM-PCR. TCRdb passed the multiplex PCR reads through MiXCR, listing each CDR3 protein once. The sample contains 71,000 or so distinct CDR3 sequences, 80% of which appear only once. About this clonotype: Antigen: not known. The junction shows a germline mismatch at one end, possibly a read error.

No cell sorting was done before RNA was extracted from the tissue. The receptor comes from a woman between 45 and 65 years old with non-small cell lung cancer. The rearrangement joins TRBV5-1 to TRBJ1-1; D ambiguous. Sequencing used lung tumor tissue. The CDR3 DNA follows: TGCGCCAGCACATCCATGAACACTGAAGTTTTCTTT. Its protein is CASTSMNTEVFF.